Sequencing of this T cell receptor beta chain was carried out in a study of beta chain features in type 1 diabetes. This clone has just a few counts. Antigen specificity is unknown. Whole-study findings and limits: Compared with healthy donors, patients appeared to share more similar naive, central memory and regulatory TCRB repertoires. Moderate yet significant TCRB CDR3 shortening was seen in Type 1 diabetes patients in all four CD4+ subsets.

Sorting with CD45RO/CCR7/CD25/CD127/CD95/CD27 yielded naive, central memory, regulatory and stem-like memory CD4+ cells. cDNA synthesis used the whole RNA isolate, giving expressed TCRB sequences. Clones were sequenced by immunoSEQ multiplex PCR, and TCRdb holds only the in-frame ones, with some missing. This table holds about 280,000 clones, approximately 15% found once. V was trimmed by 2 bases and J by 7 bases, leaving 9 bases between them. The CDR3 covers 12 residues. Germline lookup yields CDR1 GTSNPN and CDR2 SVGIG (reference sequence). The sequencing input was naive CD4+ T cells from blood. This clonotype was obtained from a man between 18 and 29 years old with type 1 diabetes. The chain employs TRBV30 and TRBJ1-5; TRBD1 is a possible D gene (5 bases). The CDR3 here is CAWSPDRQPQHF. In nucleotides, the CDR3 is TGTGCCTGGAGTCCCGACAGACAGCCCCAGCATTTT.